One and the same sample provided the 5 T cell receptor beta chains below, sequenced in a study of STAT5B mutations in CD4+ large granular lymphocyte leukemia. The data were produced by immunoSEQ multiplex PCR, yet TCRdb's version contains in-frame clones alone and is incomplete. The sample consists of about 9,500 clones, about four fifths of them appearing once. The specimen sequenced was PBMCs. These receptors all stem from a man between 60 and 75 years old with CD4+ T-cell large granular lymphocyte leukemia.

This clone occurred a few times. The chain is built from TRBV30 and TRBJ1-5; no clear D. Germline V lookup: CDR1 GTSNPN, CDR2 SVGIG (reference sequence). The V gene lost 2 bases and the J gene lost 5 bases, with 10 bases spanning the gap. CDR3 length: 13 amino acids. In nucleotides, the CDR3 is TGTGCCTGGAGTCGGATCTCAGATCAGCCCCAGCATTTT. It is translated as CAWSRISDQPQHF.

V usage is TRBV28 and J usage is TRBJ1-2; 10 positions agree with TRBD1. CDR1 and CDR2 (germline): MDHEN, SYDVKM. The V and J ends lost 4 bases and 7 bases, in that order; junction bases with no gene match: 3. The CDR3 has 13 amino acids. The DNA for the CDR3 is TGTGCCAGCAGTTCCTGGACAGGGGGTGGCTACACCTTC. It encodes CASSSWTGGGYTF.

This clone was picked up a small number of times. V and J are TRBV30 and TRBJ1-2, with D uncertain. Per germline, CDR1 GTSNPN and CDR2 SVGIG (reference sequence). Trimming shortened V by 2 bases and J by 6 bases, and 10 bases separated the two germline ends. CDR3 size: 12 residues. Here the CDR3 DNA reads TGTGCCTGGAGTTGGTGGTTCCATGGCTACACCTTC. It translates to CAWSWWFHGYTF.

The chain is built from TRBV28 and TRBJ1-5, with a possible D match to TRBD1 (6 bases). The V and J ends lost 7 bases and 1 base respectively, with 14 bases between them. From germline, CDR1 is MDHEN and CDR2 SYDVKM. This CDR3 has 15 residues. CDR3 nucleotide sequence: TGTGCCAGCAAGAAGGAGGACAGAAGCAATCAGCCCCAGCATTTT. Its protein product is CASKKEDRSNQPQHF.

The V gene is TRBV6-1, the J gene TRBJ1-5; 7 bases align to TRBD1. The CDR3 length is 17 residues. Trimming removed 2 bases from V and 2 bases from J; junction bases left unmatched: 9. Germline CDR1 MNHNS, CDR2 SASEGT. The CDR3 nucleotides read TGTGCCAGCAGTGAACCAGGGGGGGTAGGGGGCAATCAGCCCCAGCATTTT. Its translation is CASSEPGGVGGNQPQHF.